What follows describes a single T cell receptor beta chain. No antigen is known for it. This sample also contains other DNA sequences that code for the same CDR3. This record comes from a study of cytomegalovirus exposure and HLA in healthy donors. Study results and limitations: Apart from CMV serostatus, no immune exposure information was available.

The PCR used 60 Vbeta and 13 Jbeta primers. Profiled with immunoSEQ multiplex PCR; TCRdb holds only in-frame clones, not every one. The sample lists roughly 97,000 clones, about four fifths occurring once. The V gene's germline CDR1 is MNHNS and CDR2 SASEGT. The CDR3 runs to 12 residues. Trimming cost V 4 bases and J 5 bases, with 8 bases left between them. Sequencing was carried out using PBMCs. The clonotype comes from a man aged 35-49 years in good health and CMV-seropositive. The chain combines TRBV6-1 with TRBJ1-1; D unclear. In DNA, the CDR3 is TGTGCCAGCAGTGTAACGGGTACTGAAGCTTTCTTT. Translated: CASSVTGTEAFF.